One sample yielded the 5 T cell receptor beta chains listed below, sequenced in a study of T cells in Graves' hyperthyroidism and ophthalmopathy. Amplification of TCR beta CDR3 regions was performed using RNA transcripts as template. HTBI primers drove first-round RT-PCR of the TCR CDR3. A single record per CDR3 protein comes from TCRdb applying MiXCR to the multiplex PCR reads. The repertoire holds some 600,000 distinct CDR3 sequences, with under 60% as singletons. The sample consisted of peripheral blood or thyroid tissue (not recorded which). These receptors all stem from a woman aged 18-35 years with Graves' hyperthyroidism.

The chain carries TRBV5-3 and TRBJ2-7, with 7 bases identical to TRBD1. TRBV5-3 is an ORF; its function is uncertain. V shed 10 bases, J shed 1 base, and the junction held 8 bases outside the gene matches. CDR3 length: 13 amino acids. The CDR3 is CAGSLGQSYEQYF. For the CDR3, the DNA is TGTGCCGGCAGTTTGGGACAGTCCTACGAGCAGTACTTC.

This clonotype was recorded a few times. The CDR3 sequence: CASSPPSTYEQYF. CDR3 sequence (DNA): TGTGCCAGCTCACCCCCTTCGACCTACGAGCAGTACTTC. The chain uses TRBV2 and TRBJ2-7; D is unclear. V dropped 8 bases and J dropped 2 bases, with 13 bases sitting between them. The CDR3 sequence is 13 residues long. CDR1 is SNHLY, CDR2 FYNNEI, per germline. Drawing the rest from reference TRBV2 and TRBJ2-7, the complete variable domain is EPEVTQTPSHQVTQMGQEVILRCVPISNHLYFYWYRQILGQKVEFLVSFYNNEISEKSEIFDDQFSVERPDGSNFTLKIRSTKLEDSAMYFCASSPPSTYEQYFGPGTRLTVT.

Of note for this clonotype: The conserved closing phenylalanine or tryptophan is absent in this CDR3, likely reflecting a read error. The limits of the CDR3 on the DNA are not certain, so only TCRdb's listed CDR3 is given. The rearrangement links TRBV10-2 to TRBJ1-4; the table assigns TRBD1, which was not confirmed against the DNA. The CDR3 region is 10 residues in length, termini included. Per the germline V gene, CDR1 is WSHSY and CDR2 is SAAADI. CDR3 residues: CASSEGGGAL.

There are many counts of this clonotype. The rearrangement joins TRBV5-1 to TRBJ1-2; 7 bases are a match to TRBD1. From germline, CDR1 is SGHRS and CDR2 YFSETQ. The CDR3 covers 13 residues. V was clipped by 4 bases and J by 3 bases; unmatched bases: 3. In DNA form, the CDR3 reads TGCGCCAGCAGCAGCAGGGGGGACTATGGCTACACCTTC. Its translation: CASSSRGDYGYTF.

Worth noting for this clonotype: A much larger clone lies a single base off, so this may be a read error. The V call is TRBV7-9, the J call TRBJ1-2; D not certain. The V end was cut by 5 bases, the J end by 8 bases, with 12 bases between. This CDR3 contains 12 residues. Per the germline V gene, CDR1 is SEHNR and CDR2 is FQNEAQ (reference sequence). CDR3 DNA sequence: TGTGCCAGCAGCGGGAAGGGCTGGGGCTACACCTTC. It translates to CASSGKGWGYTF.